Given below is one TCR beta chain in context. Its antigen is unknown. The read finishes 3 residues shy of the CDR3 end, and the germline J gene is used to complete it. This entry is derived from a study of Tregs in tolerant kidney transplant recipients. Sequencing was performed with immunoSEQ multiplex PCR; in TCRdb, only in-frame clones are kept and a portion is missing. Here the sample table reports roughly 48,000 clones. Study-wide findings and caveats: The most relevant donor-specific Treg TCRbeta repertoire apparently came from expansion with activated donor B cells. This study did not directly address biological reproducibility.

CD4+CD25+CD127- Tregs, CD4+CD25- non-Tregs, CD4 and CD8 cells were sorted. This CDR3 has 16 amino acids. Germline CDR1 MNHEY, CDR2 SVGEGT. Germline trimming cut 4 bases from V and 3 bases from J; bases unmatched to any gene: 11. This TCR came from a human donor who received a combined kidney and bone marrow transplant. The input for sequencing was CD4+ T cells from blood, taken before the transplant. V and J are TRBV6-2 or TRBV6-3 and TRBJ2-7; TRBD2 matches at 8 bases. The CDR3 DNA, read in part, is TGTGCCAGCAGTTCCGTCCGGACTAGCTGGAACTACGAG. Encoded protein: CASSSVRTSWNYE. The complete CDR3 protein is CASSSVRTSWNYEQYF.